This TCR beta chain was sequenced for a study of shared clonotypes between healthy human individuals. Study results and limitations: Among a handful of donors, roughly 5.5% of naive CD4 clonotypes were found in common. The researchers took only blood, and tissue repertoires probably look different.

With regard to this clone: Its antigen is currently unknown.

This was a deep-level run. The authors' processing: Without quality scores, immunoSEQ junctional reads could not be filtered like full-length reads. TCRdb's table, derived via immunoSEQ multiplex PCR, lists solely in-frame clones and lacks some. The V and J calls and clone size were taken over from that table, and D and trimming were inferred from the DNA. Of roughly 2.2 million clones detected, more than 80% appear once; the ten largest clones hold 0.39%. This CDR3 is 16 amino acids long. The germline gives CDR1 SGHRS, CDR2 YFSETQ. Unmatched junction bases numbered 6, after V lost 3 bases and J lost 0 bases.

The chain employs TRBV5-1 and TRBJ2-3, with 8 positions matching TRBD2. Source material: naive CD4+ T cells from PBMCs. As to subset: CD45RA+ positively selected. This receptor was taken from a man aged 18 to 35 in good health. Some clones in this sample may be carry-over from other donors' samples. CDR3 in DNA: TGCGCCAGCAGCTCCCGACTAGCGACGAGCACAGATACGCAGTATTTT. It translates to CASSSRLATSTDTQYF.